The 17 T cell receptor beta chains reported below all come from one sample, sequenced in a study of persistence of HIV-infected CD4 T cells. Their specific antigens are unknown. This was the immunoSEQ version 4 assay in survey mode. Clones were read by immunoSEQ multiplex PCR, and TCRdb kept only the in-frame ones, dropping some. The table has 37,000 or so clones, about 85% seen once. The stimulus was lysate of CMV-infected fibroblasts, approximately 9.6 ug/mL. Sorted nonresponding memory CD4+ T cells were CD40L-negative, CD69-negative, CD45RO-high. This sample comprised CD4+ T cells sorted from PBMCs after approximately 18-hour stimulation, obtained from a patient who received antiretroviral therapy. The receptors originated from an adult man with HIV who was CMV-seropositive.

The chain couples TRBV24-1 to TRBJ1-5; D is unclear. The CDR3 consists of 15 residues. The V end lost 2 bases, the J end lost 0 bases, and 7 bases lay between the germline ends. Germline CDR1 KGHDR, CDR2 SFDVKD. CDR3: CATSDSIDSNQPQHF. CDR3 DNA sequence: TGTGCCACCAGTGATTCGATCGATAGCAATCAGCCCCAGCATTTT.

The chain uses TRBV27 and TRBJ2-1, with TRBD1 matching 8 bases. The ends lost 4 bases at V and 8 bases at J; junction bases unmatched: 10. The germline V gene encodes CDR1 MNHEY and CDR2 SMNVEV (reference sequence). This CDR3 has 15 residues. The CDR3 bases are TGTGCCAGCAGTTCTCCGGGACAGGTCATAGATGAGCAGTTCTTC. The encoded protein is CASSSPGQVIDEQFF.

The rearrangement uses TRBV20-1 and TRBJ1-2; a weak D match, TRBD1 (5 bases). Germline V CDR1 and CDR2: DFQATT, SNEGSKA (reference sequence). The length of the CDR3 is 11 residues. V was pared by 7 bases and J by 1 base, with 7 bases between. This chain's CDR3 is CSGGINYGYTF. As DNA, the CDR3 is TGCAGTGGGGGGATTAACTATGGCTACACCTTC.

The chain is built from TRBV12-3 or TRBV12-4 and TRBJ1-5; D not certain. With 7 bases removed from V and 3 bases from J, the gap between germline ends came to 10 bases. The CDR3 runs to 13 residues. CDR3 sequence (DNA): TGTGCCAGCATGTTGGGCTTCAATCAGCCCCAGCATTTT. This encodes CASMLGFNQPQHF.

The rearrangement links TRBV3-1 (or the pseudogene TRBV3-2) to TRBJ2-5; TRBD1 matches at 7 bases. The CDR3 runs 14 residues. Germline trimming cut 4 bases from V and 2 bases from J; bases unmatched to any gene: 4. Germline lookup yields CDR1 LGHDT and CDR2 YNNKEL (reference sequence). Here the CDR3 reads CASSLNRGQETQYF. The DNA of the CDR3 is TGTGCCAGCAGCCTCAACAGGGGTCAAGAGACCCAGTACTTC.

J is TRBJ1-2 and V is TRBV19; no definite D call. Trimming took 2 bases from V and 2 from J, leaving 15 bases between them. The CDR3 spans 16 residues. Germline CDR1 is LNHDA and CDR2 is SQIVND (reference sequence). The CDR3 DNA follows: TGTGCCAGTAGTATATCGGGGAGATTTCTAAACTATGGCTACACCTTC. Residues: CASSISGRFLNYGYTF.

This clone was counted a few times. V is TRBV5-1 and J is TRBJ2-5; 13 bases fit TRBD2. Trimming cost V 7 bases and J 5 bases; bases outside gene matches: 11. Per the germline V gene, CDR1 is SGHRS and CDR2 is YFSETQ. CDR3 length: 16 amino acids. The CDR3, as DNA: TGCGCCAGCGGGATTGGACTAGCGGGGGTAGGGGAGACCCAGTACTTC. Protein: CASGIGLAGVGETQYF.

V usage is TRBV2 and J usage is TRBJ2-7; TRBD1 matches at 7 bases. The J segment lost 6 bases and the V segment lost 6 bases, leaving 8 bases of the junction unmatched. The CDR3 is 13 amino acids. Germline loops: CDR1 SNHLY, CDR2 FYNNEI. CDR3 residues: CASSVTGLGEQYF. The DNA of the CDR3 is TGTGCCAGCAGCGTGACAGGGTTGGGCGAGCAGTACTTC.

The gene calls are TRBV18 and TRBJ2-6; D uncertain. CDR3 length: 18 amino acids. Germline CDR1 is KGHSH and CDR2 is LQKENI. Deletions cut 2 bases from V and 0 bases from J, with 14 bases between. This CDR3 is CASSPKADFSSGANVLTF. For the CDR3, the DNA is TGTGCCAGCTCACCAAAGGCCGATTTCAGCTCTGGGGCCAACGTCCTGACTTTC.

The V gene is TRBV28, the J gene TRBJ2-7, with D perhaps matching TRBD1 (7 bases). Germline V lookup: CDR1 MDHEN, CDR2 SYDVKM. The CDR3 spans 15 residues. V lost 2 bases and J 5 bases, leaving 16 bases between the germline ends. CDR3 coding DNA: TGTGCCAGCAGTTTAAACGGCAGGGGGGCCGACGAGCAGTACTTC. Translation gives CASSLNGRGADEQYF.

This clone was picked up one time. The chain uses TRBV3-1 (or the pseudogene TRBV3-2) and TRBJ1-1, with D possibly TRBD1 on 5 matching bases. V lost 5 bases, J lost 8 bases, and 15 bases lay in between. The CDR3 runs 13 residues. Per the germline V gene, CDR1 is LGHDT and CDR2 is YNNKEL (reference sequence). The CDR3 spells CASSGGALAEAFF. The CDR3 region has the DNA TGTGCCAGCAGCGGCGGGGCTCTTGCCGAAGCTTTCTTT.

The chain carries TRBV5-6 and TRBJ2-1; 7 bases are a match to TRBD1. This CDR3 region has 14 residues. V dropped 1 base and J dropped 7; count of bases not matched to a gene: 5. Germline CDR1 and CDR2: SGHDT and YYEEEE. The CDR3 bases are TGTGCCAGCAGCTTGATAGGGGGCGGGAATGAGCAGTTCTTC. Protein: CASSLIGGGNEQFF.

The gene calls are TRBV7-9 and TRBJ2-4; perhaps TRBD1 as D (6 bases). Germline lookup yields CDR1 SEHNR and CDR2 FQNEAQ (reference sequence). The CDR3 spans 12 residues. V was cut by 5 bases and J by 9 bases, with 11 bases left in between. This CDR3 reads CASSPTGSIQYF. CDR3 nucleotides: TGTGCCAGCAGCCCTACAGGGAGCATTCAGTACTTC.

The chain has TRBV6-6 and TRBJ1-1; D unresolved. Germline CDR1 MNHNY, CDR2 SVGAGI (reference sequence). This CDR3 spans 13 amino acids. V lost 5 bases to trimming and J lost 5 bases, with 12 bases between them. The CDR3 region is CASSETRGTEAFF. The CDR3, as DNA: TGTGCCAGCAGTGAGACGCGGGGTACTGAAGCTTTCTTT.

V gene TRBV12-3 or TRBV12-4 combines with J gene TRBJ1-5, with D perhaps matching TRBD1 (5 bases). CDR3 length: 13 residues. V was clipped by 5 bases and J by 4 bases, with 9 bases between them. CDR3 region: CASSGGRNQPQHF. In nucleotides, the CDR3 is TGTGCCAGCAGTGGGGGACGGAATCAGCCCCAGCATTTT.

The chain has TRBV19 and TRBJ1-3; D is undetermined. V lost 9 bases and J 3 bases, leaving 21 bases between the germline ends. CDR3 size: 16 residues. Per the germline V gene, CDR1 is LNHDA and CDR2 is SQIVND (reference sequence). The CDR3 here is CASRIKSLSVGNTIYF. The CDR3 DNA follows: TGTGCCAGCCGGATTAAAAGCCTCTCCGTTGGAAACACCATATATTTT.

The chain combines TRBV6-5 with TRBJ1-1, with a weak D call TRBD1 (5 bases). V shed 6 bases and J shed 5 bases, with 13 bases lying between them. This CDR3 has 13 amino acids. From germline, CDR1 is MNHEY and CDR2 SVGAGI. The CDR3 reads CASSIRGWTEAFF. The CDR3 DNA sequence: TGTGCCAGCAGCATCCGGGGGTGGACTGAAGCTTTCTTT.